This T cell receptor (beta chain) was profiled in a study of blood T cells in healthy people across ages. Points from the study as a whole: Relative to aged donors, long-lived donors carried more naive CD4+ cells and displayed higher diversity. Roughly linear declines in TCR beta diversity per million T cells occurred with age.

A second PCR of about 7 to 11 cycles used a sample-barcoded 5' primer and a J-beta primer mix. TCRdb reanalysed the 5' RACE reads using MiXCR and keeps one entry per CDR3 protein. The data show just under 900,000 distinct CDR3 sequences, 29% seen once. This clonotype was detected many times. Its antigen remains unidentified. The germline CDR1 and CDR2 sequences are KGHSH and LQKENI. Trimming removed 3 bases from V and 5 bases from J; junction bases left unmatched: 9. The CDR3 covers 16 residues. Healthy Russian Caucasian donors spanned ages about 6 to 100 years. Extraction of total RNA produced a minimum of 5 micrograms from each sample.

V and J are TRBV18 and TRBJ2-5; 10 nucleotides line up with TRBD2. The TCR originated in an elderly woman in good health. Sequenced sample: blood. The CDR3 DNA sequence: TGTGCCAGCTCACCGGTAGCGGGGGGCAGAGTCGAGACCCAGTACTTC. Translation gives CASSPVAGGRVETQYF.